The rows below give T cell receptor beta chains drawn from one sample of a study of Graves' ophthalmopathy and Graves' hyperthyroidism. Using its own MiXCR run on the multiplex PCR reads, TCRdb lists one record per CDR3 protein. The sample contains over 200,000 distinct CDR3 sequences, 25% to 35% of which appear only once. The sample taken for sequencing was peripheral blood. The origin of the receptors is a man in his forties or fifties with Graves' ophthalmopathy. CDR3s include the opening cysteine and the closing phenylalanine or tryptophan. The order of the fields is D gene, clone size, J gene, CDR3 length, V gene, CDR3 DNA, CDR3 protein. A D gene is named only where the DNA matches it firmly. A clone size is listed for some rows: how often the clone was seen (once, few, many), or a class if it is expanded.

NA | many | TRBJ1-1 | 11 | TRBV12-3/TRBV12-4 | TGTGCCAGCAGCTTAGGGACTGAAGCTTTCTTT | CASSLGTEAFF
NA | NA | TRBJ1-2 | 14 | TRBV12-3/TRBV12-4 | TGTGCCAGCAGTTTAGCGCTCAGGATCTATGGCTACACCTTC | CASSLALRIYGYTF
NA | many | TRBJ1-5 | 16 | TRBV12-3/TRBV12-4 | TGTGCCAGCAGTCCAACCGTACGGGGGTCCAATCAGCCCCAGCATTTT | CASSPTVRGSNQPQHF
NA | many | TRBJ2-6 | 15 | TRBV12-5 | TGTGCTAGTGGTTTGACAGGGACTGGGGCCAACGTCCTGACTTTC | CASGLTGTGANVLTF
NA | NA | TRBJ2-7 | 15 | TRBV10-3 | TGTGCCATCAGTGAGTCGGGACAAAAACAGGGCGAGCAGTACTTC | CAISESGQKQGEQYF
NA | many | TRBJ1-5 | 13 | TRBV30 | TGTGCCTGGAGTGTACAGGAAAATCAGCCCCAGCATTTT | CAWSVQENQPQHF
NA | many | TRBJ2-2 | 14 | TRBV9 | TGTGCCAGCAGCGCGGGCCCGGGCACCGGGGAGCTGTTTTTT | CASSAGPGTGELFF
NA | NA | TRBJ2-7 | 15 | TRBV15 | TGTGCCACCAGGGAGGGAGGGGGTAACTCCTACGAGCAGTACTTC | CATREGGGNSYEQYF
TRBD2 | many | TRBJ2-2 | 16 | TRBV11-2 | TGTGCCAGCACCCCCCTAGCGGGAGCTGGCACCGGGGAGCTGTTTTTT | CASTPLAGAGTGELFF
TRBD2 | NA | TRBJ2-7 | 12 | TRBV20-1 | TGCAGTGTTCTAGCGGGAGACTACGAGCAGTACTTC | CSVLAGDYEQYF
NA | many | TRBJ2-7 | 19 | TRBV6-5 | TGTGCCAGCAGCCTACGACTTTCTCAGACGGGGAGTGGGTCCTACGAGCAGTACTTC | CASSLRLSQTGSGSYEQYF
NA | NA | TRBJ1-5 | 16 | TRBV6-2/TRBV6-3 | TGTGCCAGCAGTTACCATACCGCCGGTAGCAATCAGCCCCAGCATTTT | CASSYHTAGSNQPQHF
TRBD1 | NA | TRBJ2-7 | 13 | TRBV19 | TGTGCCAGTGCAGGGGGTGAAGGCTACGAGCAGTACTTC | CASAGGEGYEQYF
TRBD2 | many | TRBJ2-5 | 15 | TRBV20-1 | TGCAGTGCTAGACCCGGACTAGCGGTAAAAGAGACCCAGTACTTC | CSARPGLAVKETQYF
TRBD1 | NA | TRBJ2-5 | 15 | TRBV6-2/TRBV6-3 | TGTGCCAGCAGGAGGGACAGGGGAATTGGAGAGACCCAGTACTTC | CASRRDRGIGETQYF
TRBD2 | many | TRBJ2-2 | 18 | TRBV12-3/TRBV12-4 | TGTGCCAGCAGTTTAGGGACTAGCGGGAGAATGTGGGCCGGGGAGCTGTTTTTT | CASSLGTSGRMWAGELFF
TRBD2 | many | TRBJ2-7 | 14 | TRBV28 | TGTGCCAGTGCCGCGGGGGGGGGGCTCTACGAGCAGTACTTC | CASAAGGGLYEQYF
TRBD1 | NA | TRBJ2-7 | 15 | TRBV5-5 | TGTGCCAGCAGCCTAGGACAGGCTCGCTCCTACGAGCAGTACTTC | CASSLGQARSYEQYF
TRBD1 | many | TRBJ1-2 | 14 | TRBV6-2/TRBV6-3 | TGTGCCAGCAGTAGAGGACAGGCAGCTTATGGCTACACCTTC | CASSRGQAAYGYTF
NA | few | TRBJ2-7 | 12 | TRBV6-1 | TGTGCCAGCCAGGACACTTCCTACGAGCAGTACTTC | CASQDTSYEQYF
NA | once | TRBJ1-5 | 15 | TRBV13 | TGTGCCAGCAGCTTGCGAGGGAAGAGCAATCAGCCCCAGCATTTT | CASSLRGKSNQPQHF
NA | NA | TRBJ2-7 | 13 | TRBV7-2 | TGTGCCAGCGGCCATCCCATTAACTACGAGCAGTACTTC | CASGHPINYEQYF
TRBD1 | many | TRBJ2-7 | 15 | TRBV5-1 | TGCGCCAGCAGCTTTGGTACCGGGACAGGGAACGAGCAGTACTTC | CASSFGTGTGNEQYF
NA | many | TRBJ2-7 | 13 | TRBV7-8 | TGTGCCAGCAGCTTAGATACACTATACGAGCAGTACTTC | CASSLDTLYEQYF
NA | many | TRBJ1-1 | 13 | TRBV5-1 | TGCGCCAGCGCCGGGGACATGAACACTGAAGCTTTCTTT | CASAGDMNTEAFF
NA | many | TRBJ2-7 | 16 | TRBV10-3 | TGTGCCATCAGTGAGTCCTTTTCGGCGGGCCCTGCCGAGCAGTACTTC | CAISESFSAGPAEQYF
NA | NA | TRBJ2-2 | 16 | TRBV12-3/TRBV12-4 | TGTGCCAGCAGCCGAGTTGGACAGACGAACACCGGGGAGCTGTTTTTT | CASSRVGQTNTGELFF
TRBD2 | many | TRBJ2-5 | 15 | TRBV7-8 | TGTGCCAGCAGCCTACCGGGACTAGCCGTAGAGACCCAGTACTTC | CASSLPGLAVETQYF
NA | many | TRBJ2-5 | 13 | TRBV7-9 | TGTGCCAGCAGCTTAATCCCGGAAGAGACCCAGTACTTC | CASSLIPEETQYF
NA | NA | TRBJ1-5 | 13 | TRBV6-2/TRBV6-3 | TGTGCCACCACGGGGCAGGGACATCAGCCCCAGCATTTT | CATTGQGHQPQHF
NA | few | TRBJ2-5 | 15 | TRBV7-2 | TGTGCCAGCAGCTTAGCGGGTTGGGACATAGAGACCCAGTACTTC | CASSLAGWDIETQYF
NA | NA | TRBJ2-7 | 13 | TRBV6-1 | TGTGCCAGCAGCGAAGGGGGGTACAACGAGCAGTACTTC | CASSEGGYNEQYF
NA | many | TRBJ2-5 | 11 | TRBV6-1 | TGTGCCAGCGATAACCAAGAGACCCAGTACTTC | CASDNQETQYF
NA | NA | TRBJ1-3 | 14 | TRBV28 | TGTGCCAGCAGTGAAGGGGGGCAGGGAAACACCATATATTTT | CASSEGGQGNTIYF
NA | few | TRBJ2-5 | 15 | TRBV28 | TGTGCCAGCAGTCGCGCCGGGGACCGCTGGGAGACCCAGTACTTC | CASSRAGDRWETQYF
TRBD1 | many | TRBJ2-7 | 14 | TRBV7-2 | TGTGCCAGCAGCCTAAACAGGGGGCTAAAGGGGCAGTACTTC | CASSLNRGLKGQYF
TRBD2 | NA | TRBJ2-7 | 12 | TRBV12-3/TRBV12-4 | TGTGCCAGCGGGGGGGAGGCCCACGAGCAGTACTTC | CASGGEAHEQYF
NA | many | TRBJ2-5 | 12 | TRBV29-1 | TGCAGCGTTTCTCGTGGTCAAGAGACCCAGTACTTC | CSVSRGQETQYF
NA | many | TRBJ1-1 | 13 | TRBV12-3/TRBV12-4 | TGTGCCAGCAGTTCCAGCCTGAACACTGAAGCTTTCTTT | CASSSSLNTEAFF
NA | many | TRBJ2-6 | 12 | TRBV6-2/TRBV6-3 | TGTGCCAGCAGTGGTGGGGCCAACGTCCTGACTTTC | CASSGGANVLTF
NA | many | TRBJ2-5 | 13 | TRBV7-3 | TGTGCCAGCAGCCCAGGGTACCAAGAGACCCAGTACTTC | CASSPGYQETQYF
NA | NA | TRBJ2-7 | 15 | TRBV28 | TGTGCCAGCAGTGTTGGTTGGAGCAGGGGATACGAGCAGTACTTC | CASSVGWSRGYEQYF
TRBD1 | many | TRBJ1-1 | 16 | TRBV5-4 | TGTGCCAGTCAGCGGGTAACAGGGGCCATAGGCACTGAAGCTTTCTTT | CASQRVTGAIGTEAFF
NA | NA | TRBJ2-7 | 15 | TRBV15 | TGTGCCACCAGCAGAGATTTTTTCGACAACTACGAGCAGTACTTC | CATSRDFFDNYEQYF
NA | many | TRBJ1-3 | 13 | TRBV29-1 | TGCAGCGTTCTCCCGTCAGCCGGAAACACCATATATTTT | CSVLPSAGNTIYF
NA | NA | TRBJ2-7 | 15 | TRBV28 | TGTGCCAGCAGTTCAGCCTTGGAGACGGCCTGCGAGCAGTACTTC | CASSSALETACEQYF
TRBD1 | many | TRBJ1-1 | 15 | TRBV19 | TGTGCCAGCTCCGACAGGGTACTAAGGAACACTGAAGCTTTCTTT | CASSDRVLRNTEAFF
TRBD1 | many | TRBJ1-5 | 16 | TRBV15 | TGTGCCACCAGCAGAGGACAGGGAATTGGGAATCAGCCCCAGCATTTT | CATSRGQGIGNQPQHF
NA | NA | TRBJ2-7 | 13 | TRBV6-1 | TGTGCCAGCGGCACAACGACTCCCTACGAGCAGTACTTC | CASGTTTPYEQYF
NA | NA | TRBJ1-6 | 16 | TRBV28 | TGTGCCAGCAGTTTCCACCCGAGGGGGAAGAATTCACCCCTCCACTTT | CASSFHPRGKNSPLHF